This T cell receptor (beta chain) is from a study of blood T cell repertoires in COVID-19. Study-wide background: Sources were T cells, B-cell-depleted T cells, or PBMCs; the material itself was cDNA or gDNA.

Source study methods: Counts of nucleated cells, estimated from reference gene primer amplification, were obtained. Assay used: immunoSEQ multiplex PCR; TCRdb lists only in-frame clones, some missing. V and J calls plus clone size are reproduced from that table; the DNA served to infer D and trimming. Here the sample spans 100,000 to 120,000 clones, 65% to 80% being singletons. This clone came up a few times. Sequencing input: peripheral blood. The TCR originated in a woman in her thirties or forties with acute or convalescent COVID-19.

For the CDR3, the DNA is TGTGCCAGCAGCTTGGCCGTAAACTCTGGAAACACCATATATTTT. Translating gives CASSLAVNSGNTIYF. The chain couples TRBV5-6 to TRBJ1-3, with D unclear. Trimming removed 0 bases from V and 0 bases from J, with 7 bases in between. Looked up from germline, CDR1 is SGHDT and CDR2 is YYEEEE. This CDR3 has 15 residues.